A single sample is the source of the 32 T cell receptor beta chains below, sequenced in a study of regulatory T cells in long-lasting Graves disease. The time point denotes: persistent/refractory GD, antithyroid drugs over 5 years with positive TRAb. RNA extracted from PBMCs served as the sequencing template. Researchers made TCR beta libraries by using iRepertoire HTBI primers and running Arm-PCR on CDR3 regions. Using its own MiXCR run on the multiplex PCR reads, TCRdb lists one record per CDR3 protein. The profile shows about 470,000 distinct CDR3 sequences, roughly 21% of them singletons. Sequencing used peripheral blood mononuclear cells (PBMCs), obtained when the disease was refractory, from a patient treated with antithyroid drugs. These receptors were collected from a female donor with Graves disease.

The rearrangement joins TRBV27 to TRBJ2-4, with D possibly matching TRBD2 (5 bases). Trimming took off 7 bases at V and 3 bases at J, with 19 bases between the two ends. The CDR3 contains 16 residues. The V gene's germline CDR1 is MNHEY and CDR2 SMNVEV (reference sequence). The CDR3 sequence is CASTAALAGDKNIQYF. The CDR3 DNA follows: TGTGCCAGCACCGCGGCTCTAGCCGGTGACAAAAACATTCAGTACTTC.

The rearrangement joins TRBV28 to TRBJ2-1; D remains ambiguous. V was shortened by 1 base and J by 0 bases, with 13 bases between the two germline ends. The length of the CDR3 is 17 residues. CDR1 MDHEN and CDR2 SYDVKM come from the germline V gene. This CDR3 is CASSLLGSLGSYNEQFF. CDR3 sequence (DNA): TGTGCCAGCAGTTTATTAGGGTCCCTAGGCTCCTACAATGAGCAGTTCTTC.

This clonotype was seen a handful of times. The chain links TRBV20-1 to TRBJ1-2; TRBD1 is a possible D gene (5 bases). The germline CDR1 and CDR2 sequences are DFQATT and SNEGSKA (reference sequence). V lost 3 bases and J 0 bases, leaving 11 bases between the germline ends. The CDR3 covers 14 residues. CDR3 nucleotide sequence: TGCAGTGCTAGTCACAGGCGAACTAACTATGGCTACACCTTC. It encodes CSASHRRTNYGYTF.

The chain uses TRBV19 and TRBJ2-5; tentatively, D is TRBD2 (5 bases). CDR3 length equals 14 residues. Trimming cost V 1 base and J 5 bases, with 11 bases left between them. Germline V lookup: CDR1 LNHDA, CDR2 SQIVND (reference sequence). The DNA for the CDR3 is TGTGCCAGTAGTATAGTCACTAGTCCTGAGACCCAGTACTTC. This codes for CASSIVTSPETQYF.

This clonotype occurred many times. The chain carries TRBV24-1 and TRBJ2-5; D uncertain. This CDR3 has 12 residues. Germline CDR1 is KGHDR and CDR2 is SFDVKD. The V and J ends lost 0 bases and 4 bases respectively, with 2 bases between them. CDR3 in DNA: TGTGCCACCAGTGATTTGGGAGAGACCCAGTACTTC. It encodes CATSDLGETQYF.

This clonotype was seen at least ten times. The rearrangement joins TRBV7-2 to TRBJ2-4; D unresolved. Per germline, CDR1 SGHTA and CDR2 FQGNSA. V was pared by 5 bases and J by 3 bases, with 20 bases between. The CDR3 loop spans 17 amino acids. As DNA, the CDR3 is TGTGCCAGCAGCCTAATGGGGATTGTAGTGGACAAAAACATTCAGTACTTC. This codes for CASSLMGIVVDKNIQYF.

A remark on this clonotype: This sequence may be a read error, since a much larger clone differs from it by one base. The chain has TRBV7-2 and TRBJ2-2; D call uncertain. The CDR3 has 14 amino acids. The V end was cut by 3 bases, the J end by 4 bases, with 9 bases between. Germline V gives CDR1 SGHTA, CDR2 FQGNSA. CDR3 protein: CASSLCGTTGELFF. The DNA for the CDR3 is TGTGCCAGCAGCTTGTGCGGCACCACCGGGGAGCTGTTTTTT.

This clonotype came up many times. The chain carries TRBV28 and TRBJ2-7, with D maybe TRBD1 (6 bases). The germline V gene encodes CDR1 MDHEN and CDR2 SYDVKM. The CDR3 sequence is 14 residues long. The germline V and J ends were trimmed by 6 bases and 0 bases, with 12 bases remaining between them. CDR3 nucleotide sequence: TGTGCCAGCAGCTGGACAGAGAGCTCCTACGAGCAGTACTTC. The encoded protein is CASSWTESSYEQYF. Looking up the rest from reference TRBV28 and TRBJ2-7 gives the full variable domain: DVKVTQSSRYLVKRTGEKVFLECVQDMDHENMFWYRQDPGLGLRLIYFSYDVKMKEKGDIPEGYSVSREKKERFSLILESASTNQTSMYLCASSWTESSYEQYFGPGTRLTVT.

This clonotype has only a few counts. In this CDR3 the conserved last residue, phenylalanine or tryptophan, is missing, so a read error is likely. The rearrangement joins TRBV6-9 to TRBJ2-7, with D possibly TRBD1 on 6 matching bases. The CDR3 spans 15 residues. V was cut by 3 bases and J by 1 base, with 13 bases left in between. The germline V gene encodes CDR1 MNHGY and CDR2 SVAAGI. CDR3 coding DNA: TGTGCCAGCAGTTACTACTCAGGGGCATCCTACGAGCAGTACTCC. Encoded protein: CASSYYSGASYEQYS.

In its sample, this clonotype was seen many times. The chain uses TRBV11-2 and TRBJ2-5, with TRBD2 matching over 11 bases. J lost 4 bases, V lost 3 bases, and 1 base had no gene match. Germline CDR1 is SGHAT and CDR2 is FQNNGV. CDR3 length equals 14 residues. In nucleotides, the CDR3 is TGTGCCAGCAGCTTTAGCGGGAGGGCAGAGACCCAGTACTTC. It is translated as CASSFSGRAETQYF.

V and J are TRBV20-1 and TRBJ1-1; TRBD1 matches at 8 bases. Per the germline V gene, CDR1 is DFQATT and CDR2 is SNEGSKA (reference sequence). This CDR3 comprises 14 residues. The trim removed 6 bases at V and 4 bases at J, leaving 10 bases unmatched. CDR3 bases: TGCAGTGCCGACGACAGGGGTCGATTCACTGAAGCTTTCTTT. Translating gives CSADDRGRFTEAFF.

This clonotype was seen ten or more times. V is TRBV6-5 and J is TRBJ2-7; 8 nucleotides line up with TRBD1. The CDR3 runs to 17 residues. Germline V gene lookup returns CDR1 MNHEY and CDR2 SVGAGI. Losses at the gene ends were 2 bases for V and 4 bases for J; bases not matched to a gene: 13. CDR3 sequence: CASSYPAWTGLWYEQYF. In DNA form, the CDR3 reads TGTGCCAGCAGTTACCCCGCTTGGACAGGGCTCTGGTACGAGCAGTACTTC.

This clonotype was seen ten or more times. The chain carries TRBV5-6 and TRBJ2-5; either TRBD1 or TRBD2 may supply D (5 bases each). This CDR3 is 15 amino acids long. With 1 base removed from V and 4 bases from J, the gap between germline ends came to 14 bases. From germline, CDR1 is SGHDT and CDR2 YYEEEE. The CDR3 reads CASSLPQPGRETQYF. In DNA, the CDR3 is TGTGCCAGCAGCTTGCCCCAGCCGGGGCGAGAGACCCAGTACTTC.

This sequence joins TRBV4-2 and TRBJ1-2; D is uncertain. The CDR3 is 14 amino acids. The V end was cut by 0 bases, the J end by 6 bases, with 11 bases between. From germline, CDR1 is LGHNA and CDR2 YNFKEQ. Here the CDR3 reads CASSQDEGMDGYTF. Written as DNA, the CDR3 is TGTGCCAGCAGCCAAGATGAGGGCATGGATGGCTACACCTTC.

A few counts support this clonotype. V and J are TRBV30 and TRBJ1-2; TRBD1 matches 9 bases. Germline loops: CDR1 GTSNPN, CDR2 SVGIG (reference sequence). This CDR3 region has 12 residues. V shed 8 bases, J shed 7 bases, and the junction held 8 bases outside the gene matches. The DNA for the CDR3 is TGTGCCCGGGGACAGGGCGTTCCTGGCTACACCTTC. Its translation is CARGQGVPGYTF.

As to this clonotype: Being one base from a much bigger clone, this may be a read error. The chain couples TRBV20-1 to TRBJ2-5; D is perhaps TRBD2 (5 bases). Germline CDR1 is DFQATT and CDR2 is SNEGSKA (reference sequence). The CDR3 has 14 residues. The CDR3 nucleotides are TGCAGTGCTGGAGATTGGTCTAGCTGGCAGACCCAGTACTTC. Translation gives CSAGDWSSWQTQYF.

Ten or more counts support this clonotype. The chain uses TRBV20-1 and TRBJ1-5; D not certain. Germline CDR1 reads DFQATT; CDR2 reads SNEGSKA (reference sequence). The CDR3 has 13 residues. V gave up 6 bases and J gave up 2 bases, with 11 bases separating them. This chain's CDR3 is CSASLYGNQPQHF. CDR3 DNA: TGCAGTGCCTCTCTATATGGCAATCAGCCCCAGCATTTT.

The CDR3 is CASTLGTVNEKLFF. The CDR3 DNA follows: TGTGCCAGCACCTTGGGGACGGTTAATGAAAAACTGTTTTTT. The gene calls are TRBV12-3 or TRBV12-4 and TRBJ1-4; possible D gene TRBD1, 5 bases. The CDR3 totals 14 residues. Trimming shortened V by 7 bases and J by 4 bases, and 13 bases separated the two germline ends.

The chain couples TRBV5-1 to TRBJ2-7; D gene unclear. Germline CDR1 is SGHRS and CDR2 is YFSETQ. The V end was cut by 6 bases, the J end by 0 bases, with 13 bases between. This CDR3 contains 14 residues. CDR3 DNA: TGCGCCAGCACGGTTGGAACCCACTCCTACGAGCAGTACTTC. Amino acid sequence: CASTVGTHSYEQYF.

This clonotype was seen only a few times. The genes are TRBV3-1 and TRBJ1-2, with unresolved D. Germline-derived CDR1 and CDR2 are LGHDT and YNNKEL (reference sequence). With 0 bases removed from V and 8 bases from J, the gap between germline ends came to 13 bases. The CDR3 covers 14 residues. CDR3 sequence reads: CASSQEGSVGGYTF. The CDR3 nucleotides read TGTGCCAGCAGCCAAGAGGGTTCGGTCGGCGGCTACACCTTC.

The table lists this clonotype with many counts. This chain connects TRBV6-5 to TRBJ2-7; TRBD1 matches 8 bases. CDR3 length: 16 amino acids. The J segment lost 3 bases and the V segment lost 4 bases, leaving 11 bases of the junction unmatched. The V gene's germline CDR1 is MNHEY and CDR2 SVGAGI. CDR3 sequence reads: CASSSLLRGPNYEQYF. The CDR3 nucleotides read TGTGCCAGCAGTTCCCTTCTCAGGGGGCCCAACTACGAGCAGTACTTC.

The table lists this clonotype with many counts. The V call is TRBV3-1, the J call TRBJ2-5; TRBD1 might be the D (5 bases). Germline assignment: CDR1 LGHDT and CDR2 YNNKEL (reference sequence). V dropped 3 bases and J dropped 1 base, with 6 bases sitting between them. This CDR3 comprises 13 residues. The CDR3 protein is CASSHGAQETQYF. CDR3 nucleotide sequence: TGTGCCAGCAGCCATGGGGCCCAAGAGACCCAGTACTTC.

CDR3 loop: CASRAGFIGSGELFF. As DNA, the CDR3 is TGTGCCAGTAGGGCGGGATTCATTGGGTCCGGGGAGCTGTTTTTT. The gene calls are TRBV19 and TRBJ2-2; possibly TRBD2 for D (6 bases). The V gene lost 6 bases and the J gene lost 6 bases, with 17 bases spanning the gap. Germline loops: CDR1 LNHDA, CDR2 SQIVND (reference sequence). The length of the CDR3 is 15 residues.

This clonotype was counted many times. The gene calls are TRBV27 and TRBJ1-1; D call uncertain. Looked up from germline, CDR1 is MNHEY and CDR2 is SMNVEV (reference sequence). CDR3 length equals 13 residues. Trimming stripped 6 bases from V and 1 base from J, with 9 bases between. The CDR3 spells CASSRLGNTEAFF. The DNA of the CDR3 is TGTGCCAGCAGCAGACTCGGGAACACTGAAGCTTTCTTT.

This clonotype occurred a few times. V and J are TRBV19 and TRBJ1-1; D call uncertain. Between the trimmed V and J ends, which lost 3 bases and 1 base, there was a span of 3 bases. The CDR3 runs 12 residues. CDR1 is LNHDA and CDR2 is SQIVND in the germline V gene (reference sequence). CDR3 protein: CASSIPNTEAFF. The CDR3 bases are TGTGCCAGTAGTATCCCGAACACTGAAGCTTTCTTT. The full variable domain, in which reference TRBV19 and TRBJ1-1 provide the parts outside the CDR3, is DGGITQSPKYLFRKEGQNVTLSCEQNLNHDAMYWYRQDPGQGLRLIYYSQIVNDFQKGDIAEGYSVSREKKESFPLTVTSAQKNPTAFYLCASSIPNTEAFFGQGTRLTVV.

V and J are TRBV19 and TRBJ2-2; D is possibly TRBD1 or TRBD2 (5 bases each). V lost 4 bases to trimming and J lost 4 bases, with 22 bases between them. CDR1 and CDR2 from the germline V gene are LNHDA and SQIVND (reference sequence). The CDR3 has 18 amino acids. This CDR3 is CASSNPVGLVGPTGELFF. CDR3 coding DNA: TGTGCCAGTAGTAACCCGGTAGGGCTAGTGGGACCCACCGGGGAGCTGTTTTTT.

In this sample, this clonotype turned up a few times. The chain joins TRBV3-1 to TRBJ1-1; D is ambiguous. This CDR3 comprises 13 residues. The germline CDR1 and CDR2 sequences are LGHDT and YNNKEL (reference sequence). V was trimmed by 1 base and J by 7 bases, leaving 10 bases between them. CDR3 nucleotides: TGTGCCAGCAGCCAAGTAAGGGCAGGTGAAGCTTTCTTT. Its protein is CASSQVRAGEAFF. Complete variable domain (other parts from reference TRBV3-1 and TRBJ1-1): DTAVSQTPKYLVTQMGNDKSIKCEQNLGHDTMYWYKQDSKKFLKIMFSYNNKELIINETVPNRFSPKSPDKAHLNLHINSLELGDSAVYFCASSQVRAGEAFFGQGTRLTVV.

This clonotype was observed at least ten times. The chain carries TRBV6-1 and TRBJ1-6; TRBD1 aligns across 8 bases. The germline gives CDR1 MNHNS, CDR2 SASEGT. The CDR3 is 16 residues long. With 8 bases clipped from V and 2 bases from J, the junction kept 8 bases outside the gene matches. CDR3 region: CASGRMDRAYNSPLHF. The CDR3 coding sequence is TGTGCCAGCGGGAGGATGGACAGGGCCTATAATTCACCCCTCCACTTT.

The chain has TRBV3-1 and TRBJ2-7; the D is unclear. Germline assignment: CDR1 LGHDT and CDR2 YNNKEL (reference sequence). The germline V and J ends were trimmed by 1 base and 2 bases, with 12 bases remaining between them. The CDR3 is made up of 15 amino acids. CDR3 in DNA: TGTGCCAGCAGCCAAGGTACAGCGCAAACCTACGAGCAGTACTTC. This translates into CASSQGTAQTYEQYF.

In its sample, this clonotype was seen many times. V usage is TRBV6-1 and J usage is TRBJ2-5; 9 positions match TRBD1. Per the germline V gene, CDR1 is MNHNS and CDR2 is SASEGT. V shed 8 bases, J shed 5 bases, and the junction held 6 bases outside the gene matches. The length of the CDR3 is 13 residues. This CDR3 is CASQQGAKETQYF. The CDR3 DNA is TGTGCCAGCCAACAGGGGGCGAAGGAGACCCAGTACTTC.

This clonotype was observed at least ten times. The chain has TRBV6-1 and TRBJ1-6, with D perhaps matching TRBD1 (6 bases). The CDR3 totals 15 residues. Germline assignment: CDR1 MNHNS and CDR2 SASEGT. Trimming removed 2 bases at V and 10 bases at J, with 15 bases between. The DNA for the CDR3 is TGTGCCAGCAGTGAATCACAGGGAATAGGCTCACCCCTCCACTTT. The encoded protein is CASSESQGIGSPLHF.

Concerning this clonotype: A clone one base away is much larger, so this may be a read error. The gene calls are TRBV11-2 and TRBJ2-2; D is uncertain. Germline V gives CDR1 SGHAT, CDR2 FQNNGV. This CDR3 is built from 15 residues. The CDR3 protein is CVSSLLERNTGELFF. In DNA, the CDR3 is TGTGTCAGCAGCTTATTGGAGAGGAACACCGGGGAGCTGTTTTTT.